This T cell receptor (beta chain) appears in the sequencing data of a study of CD8 T cells in ankylosing spondylitis. This clonotype was seen repeatedly, ten times or more. MiXCR was run by TCRdb on the 5' RACE reads, yielding one entry per CDR3 protein. Altogether 200,000 to 300,000 distinct CDR3 sequences are present, around 10% being singletons, with the ten largest covering about 6.8%. V was shortened by 0 bases and J by 4 bases, with 5 bases between the two germline ends. CDR1 SGDLS and CDR2 YYNGEE come from the germline V gene. This CDR3 has 13 amino acids. This TCR came from a male donor with ankylosing spondylitis or in good health (not recorded which). The V and J genes are TRBV9 and TRBJ2-1, with D unclear. Sequenced sample: blood, either unsorted or a sorted T cell fraction (not recorded which). The CDR3 sequence is CASSVGQYNEQFF. The CDR3 DNA follows: TGTGCCAGCAGCGTAGGGCAGTACAATGAGCAGTTCTTC.